The rows below give T cell receptor beta chains drawn from one sample of a study of blood T cell repertoires in COVID-19. Generated by immunoSEQ multiplex PCR, the TCRdb table keeps only in-frame clones and is missing some. This sample has about 190,000 clones; roughly nine tenths occur once, and the top ten carry 2.5% to 3.5%. The sequenced sample consisted of peripheral blood. Receptor source: a woman aged 25 to 39 with active or convalescent COVID-19. Each CDR3 is given without its conserved first and last residue.

V gene,J gene,CDR3 protein
TRBV6-6,TRBJ1-2,ASSPDRGGYT
TRBV10-2,TRBJ1-5,ASSESWGRNQPQH
TRBV5-1,TRBJ1-3,ASSLLGTGGLSSGNTIY
TRBV28,TRBJ1-2,ASSPILTGGYGYT
TRBV7-6,TRBJ1-2,ASSRLQGEGYT
TRBV27,TRBJ1-5,ASSLFGSNQPQH
TRBV7-9,TRBJ1-1,ASSETGRTEAF
TRBV27,TRBJ2-2,ASSTTRGHGELF
TRBV13,TRBJ1-1,ASSLGRRGPEGV
TRBV5-6,TRBJ1-2,ASSWGTGGNYGYT
TRBV2,TRBJ2-1,ASSEAGGAYNEQF
TRBV6-5,TRBJ2-3,ASRRRDGPTDTQY
TRBV7-8,TRBJ2-3,ASSLSLAGGLDTQY
TRBV3-1/TRBV3-2,TRBJ1-5,ASSQTIRQDTSNQPQH
TRBV19,TRBJ2-1,ASSPQIRDTQF
TRBV5-4,TRBJ1-2,ASSQRDRGQRYGYT
TRBV9,TRBJ2-7,ASSATGEQY
TRBV5-6,TRBJ2-1,ASSPTGGLGYNEQF
TRBV12-3/TRBV12-4,TRBJ1-2,ASTTLPGGGYT
TRBV6-5,TRBJ2-7,ASSYSTGGRHEQY
TRBV30,TRBJ2-6,AWRAGANVLT
TRBV2,TRBJ2-1,ASSEGSGGDYNEQF
TRBV7-8,TRBJ1-5,ASSPRTGGLNQPQH
TRBV29-1,TRBJ2-7,SVEYGTGVSYEQY
TRBV6-4,TRBJ1-1,ASRSGWANTEAF
TRBV2,TRBJ1-4,ASSSPGATNEKLF
TRBV30,TRBJ2-7,AWDSTRYEQY
TRBV29-1,TRBJ1-2,SVVPESYGYT
TRBV6-5,TRBJ1-2,ASNRYRSDYGYT
TRBV5-5,TRBJ1-1,ASSLTGTALNTEAF
TRBV11-3,TRBJ2-4,ASSWGVAKNIQY
TRBV27,TRBJ1-2,ASSLSALVDNYGYT
TRBV6-5,TRBJ1-6,ASSRRTEQNSPLH
TRBV10-2,TRBJ1-6,DSSETMTGTVNSPLH
TRBV5-1,TRBJ1-1,ASSLDGEAF
TRBV13,TRBJ2-3,ASSLILAGRTSTDTQY
TRBV7-9,TRBJ2-2,ASPRTSGGALSGELF
TRBV11-2,TRBJ1-4,ASSSGLRGGDNEKLF